The subject of this entry is one TCR beta chain. The CDR3 spans 12 residues. Germline V gene sequence: CDR1 SGHVS, CDR2 FQNEAQ. Trimming stripped 2 bases from V and 1 base from J, with 2 bases between. These data come from a study of technical replicates of blood from a handful of donors. Generated by immunoSEQ multiplex PCR, the TCRdb table keeps only in-frame clones and is missing some. Of approximately 16,000 clones in the sample, around nine tenths are singletons; the top ten hold 9.5% to 11%. The receptor comes from a human donor in good health. The V and J genes are TRBV7-8 and TRBJ1-1; D not certain. The sample taken for sequencing was PBMCs. The CDR3 protein is CASSLQNTEAFF. The CDR3 DNA reads TGTGCCAGCAGCTTACAGAACACTGAAGCTTTCTTT. Full variable domain (rest looked up from reference TRBV7-8 and TRBJ1-1): GAGVSQSPRYKVAKRGQDVALRCDPISGHVSLFWYQQALGQGPEFLTYFQNEAQLDKSGLPSDRFFAERPEGSVSTLKIQRTQQEDSAVYLCASSLQNTEAFFGQGTRLTVV.